Listed here are 18 T cell receptor beta chains from one sample, sequenced in a study of T cell responses to AZD1222 COVID-19 vaccine. Using immunoSEQ multiplex PCR, the repertoire was profiled, and TCRdb retains in-frame clones only, with some absent. The sample includes 130,000 to 150,000 clones, 75% to 95% of them seen just once. The source material was peripheral blood, sampled on day 0 of AZD1222 vaccination. Receptors were obtained from an adult in good health.

V and J are TRBV7-9 and TRBJ1-6, with no clear D. The ends were cut back, 5 bases at V and 3 bases at J, with 11 bases in the middle. From germline, CDR1 is SEHNR and CDR2 FQNEAQ (reference sequence). This CDR3 comprises 15 residues. The CDR3 loop reads CASSPQGIYNSPLHF. CDR3 nucleotide sequence: TGTGCCAGCAGCCCCCAAGGGATCTATAATTCACCCCTCCACTTT. Together with reference TRBV7-9 and TRBJ1-6, the CDR3 gives the full variable domain: DTGVSQNPRHKITKRGQNVTFRCDPISEHNRLYWYRQTLGQGPEFLTYFQNEAQLEKSRLLSDRFSAERPKGSFSTLEIQRTEQGDSAMYLCASSPQGIYNSPLHFGNGTRLTVT.

This sequence joins TRBV24-1 and TRBJ2-1; 7 bases are shared with TRBD1. Germline V CDR1 and CDR2: KGHDR, SFDVKD. J gave up 6 bases and V 7 bases, and 8 bases lay outside the gene matches. The CDR3 is 14 amino acids. CDR3 nucleotides: TGTGCCACCAGCGTAACAGGGGCAAGCAATGAGCAGTTCTTC. Translated, it gives CATSVTGASNEQFF.

The V gene is TRBV10-3, the J gene TRBJ2-2; D perhaps matches TRBD1 (6 bases). Germline values: CDR1 ENHRY, CDR2 SYGVKD. V was trimmed by 6 bases and J by 4 bases, leaving 21 bases between them. The CDR3 has 17 amino acids. CDR3: CAISFERTDGPTGELFF. The DNA for the CDR3 is TGTGCCATCAGCTTTGAAAGGACAGATGGTCCCACCGGGGAGCTGTTTTTT.

The CDR3 DNA follows: TGTGCCATTTCGGGGGGGGCGGGGAGGCCCCAGCATTTT. It is translated as CAISGGAGRPQHF. The gene calls are TRBV6-5 and TRBJ1-5; TRBD1 might be the D (6 bases). Germline lookup yields CDR1 MNHEY and CDR2 SVGAGI. Trimming shortened V by 10 bases and J by 9 bases, and 19 bases separated the two germline ends. There are 13 residues in the CDR3.

The chain carries TRBV7-2 and TRBJ2-2, with TRBD1 matching over 11 bases. CDR1 is SGHTA and CDR2 is FQGNSA in the germline V gene. The trim removed 1 base at V and 7 bases at J, leaving 5 bases unmatched. The CDR3 extends over 16 amino acids. The CDR3 DNA follows: TGTGCCAGCAGCTTAGTTCGGACAGGGGGCGGCGGGGAGCTGTTTTTT. It encodes CASSLVRTGGGGELFF.

The chain uses TRBV6-5 and TRBJ1-5, with no clear D. CDR3 size: 11 residues. V was shortened by 6 bases and J by 2 bases, with 2 bases between the two germline ends. The germline V gene encodes CDR1 MNHEY and CDR2 SVGAGI. The CDR3 DNA sequence: TGTGCCAGCAGGGGCAATCAGCCCCAGCATTTT. It yields the protein CASRGNQPQHF.

The rearrangement uses TRBV19 and TRBJ1-2, with D unclear. Trimming took off 5 bases at V and 2 bases at J, with 12 bases between the two ends. In germline, CDR1 is LNHDA, CDR2 SQIVND (reference sequence). The CDR3 length is 14 residues. The CDR3 reads CASSSTTGNYGYTF. Written as DNA, the CDR3 is TGTGCCAGTAGTTCGACCACCGGGAACTATGGCTACACCTTC.

This clone was detected only a few times. V is TRBV6-6 and J is TRBJ2-5; maybe TRBD2 (6 bases). In germline, CDR1 is MNHNY, CDR2 SVGAGI (reference sequence). This CDR3 contains 14 residues. V lost 5 bases to trimming and J lost 1 base, with 11 bases between them. CDR3 region: CASSTTSRQETQYF. CDR3 bases: TGTGCCAGCAGTACTACTAGCCGCCAAGAGACCCAGTACTTC.

This clone was seen once. The chain joins TRBV14 to TRBJ2-2, with 9 bases fitting TRBD2. CDR1 SGHDN and CDR2 FVKESK come from the germline V gene. Trimming took 3 bases from V and 2 from J; bases not matched to a gene: 4. This CDR3 spans 16 amino acids. DNA for the CDR3: TGTGCCAGCAGCCAGACTAGCGGCCTTAACACCGGGGAGCTGTTTTTT. This sequence encodes CASSQTSGLNTGELFF.

The DNA for the CDR3 is TGTGCCAGCTCACCGAAACAGGGCTATGGCTACACCTTC. Translation gives CASSPKQGYGYTF. The chain recombines TRBV18 with TRBJ1-2; D might be TRBD1 (6 bases). This CDR3 contains 13 residues. The germline V and J ends were trimmed by 3 bases and 4 bases, with 9 bases remaining between them. From germline, CDR1 is KGHSH and CDR2 LQKENI.

The V call is TRBV19, the J call TRBJ2-7; 8 nucleotides match TRBD2. Germline values: CDR1 LNHDA, CDR2 SQIVND (reference sequence). The CDR3 has 16 amino acids. Losses at the gene ends were 1 base for V and 5 bases for J; bases not matched to a gene: 10. CDR3 protein: CASSIGGREGRDEQYF. Written as DNA, the CDR3 is TGTGCCAGTAGTATAGGAGGCCGGGAGGGCCGAGACGAGCAGTACTTC.

The chain employs TRBV19 and TRBJ2-1, with no clear D. The germline V gene has CDR1 LNHDA and CDR2 SQIVND (reference sequence). Deletions cut 3 bases from V and 2 bases from J, with 11 bases between. The CDR3 has 15 amino acids. CDR3: CASSIDAQAYNEQFF. The CDR3 coding sequence is TGTGCCAGTAGTATTGACGCCCAGGCCTACAATGAGCAGTTCTTC.

This chain uses TRBV4-2 with TRBJ2-3; TRBD2 matches at 9 bases. CDR3 length: 16 amino acids. From germline, CDR1 is LGHNA and CDR2 YNFKEQ. V trimming: 4 bases; J trimming: 2 bases; junction bases outside the gene matches: 7. CDR3 bases: TGTGCCAGCAGCCCCCGCCGCGGGGGGGACACAGATACGCAGTATTTT. It codes for CASSPRRGGDTDTQYF.

About this clone: This likely comes from a read error, as the CDR3 has no conserved phenylalanine or tryptophan at its end. Because the CDR3's place on the DNA is in doubt, the DNA is left out and the CDR3 is given as listed by TCRdb. This chain links TRBV6-4 with TRBJ1-2. Both ends counted, the CDR3 spans 10 residues. Germline V gives CDR1 MRHNA, CDR2 SNTAGT. This CDR3 reads CASSDSGRRT.

The chain couples TRBV6-6 to TRBJ2-7; TRBD2 agrees at 12 bases. The germline CDR1 and CDR2 sequences are MNHNY and SVGAGI (reference sequence). CDR3 size: 16 residues. J gave up 2 bases and V 6 bases, and 8 bases lay outside the gene matches. In nucleotides, the CDR3 is TGTGCCAGCAGGCCCGGGACTAGCGGGCGCCCCTACGAGCAGTACTTC. Translated, it gives CASRPGTSGRPYEQYF.

This clone showed up just once. The chain couples TRBV6-5 to TRBJ1-5; D is possibly TRBD1 (5 bases). The germline V gene has CDR1 MNHEY and CDR2 SVGAGI. The CDR3 extends over 14 amino acids. V lost 5 bases, J lost 0 bases, and 8 bases lay in between. The chain's CDR3 is CASSHRFSNQPQHF. CDR3 DNA sequence: TGTGCCAGCAGTCACAGGTTTAGCAATCAGCCCCAGCATTTT.

V is TRBV18 and J is TRBJ2-7, with D unclear. From germline, CDR1 is KGHSH and CDR2 LQKENI. V shed 0 bases and J shed 1 base, with 7 bases lying between them. The CDR3 is made up of 14 amino acids. In DNA form, the CDR3 reads TGTGCCAGCTCACCACCGGGTCCGTCCTACGAGCAGTACTTC. Residues: CASSPPGPSYEQYF. The full variable domain, its missing parts supplied by reference TRBV18 and TRBJ2-7, is NAGVMQNPRHLVRRRGQEARLRCSPMKGHSHVYWYRQLPEEGLKFMVYLQKENIIDESGMPKERFSAEFPKEGPSILRIQQVVRGDSAAYFCASSPPGPSYEQYFGPGTRLTVT.

J is TRBJ2-2 and V is TRBV3-1 (or the pseudogene TRBV3-2), with no clear D. V lost 0 bases and J lost 3, with 5 bases in between. Germline assignment: CDR1 LGHDT and CDR2 YNNKEL (reference sequence). The CDR3 has 14 residues. CDR3 nucleotide sequence: TGTGCCAGCAGCCAAGAGGCCCACACCGGGGAGCTGTTTTTT. It encodes CASSQEAHTGELFF.